The 26 T cell receptor beta chains in this list originate from one sample, sequenced in a study of T cell responses to AZD1222 COVID-19 vaccine. Repertoires were generated with immunoSEQ multiplex PCR, while TCRdb's copy carries only in-frame clones and drops some. The sample has 80,000 to 95,000 clones, roughly 94% seen once. The starting material was peripheral blood, obtained on day 0 of AZD1222 vaccination. The receptors originated from an adult in good health.

This chain uses TRBV5-5 with TRBJ1-5; TRBD1 matches 9 bases. The CDR3 sequence is 14 residues long. Germline V gives CDR1 SGHKS, CDR2 YYEKEE (reference sequence). J lost 5 bases, V lost 4 bases, and 4 bases had no gene match. CDR3: CASSPRQGDQPQHF. The CDR3 coding sequence is TGTGCCAGCAGCCCCCGACAGGGGGATCAGCCCCAGCATTTT. The variable domain in full, completed from reference TRBV5-5 and TRBJ1-5, reads DAGVTQSPTHLIKTRGQQVTLRCSPISGHKSVSWYQQVLGQGPQFIFQYYEKEERGRGNFPDRFSARQFPNYSSELNVNALLLGDSALYLCASSPRQGDQPQHFGDGTRLSIL.

CDR3 DNA: TGTGCCAGCAGCCCAAGCGGACAGGGGCGAGATACGCAGTATTTT. Translated: CASSPSGQGRDTQYF. V is TRBV3-1 (or the pseudogene TRBV3-2) and J is TRBJ2-3; 9 bases map to TRBD1. Trimming at V came to 4 bases and at J to 5 bases, leaving 7 bases not matched to a gene. The germline V gene has CDR1 LGHDT and CDR2 YNNKEL (reference sequence). CDR3 length equals 15 residues.

The chain couples TRBV2 to TRBJ1-4, with 7 bases matching TRBD1. With V trimmed by 4 bases and J by 6 bases, 17 bases remained unmatched. This CDR3 is built from 18 residues. Germline V lookup: CDR1 SNHLY, CDR2 FYNNEI. The CDR3 protein is CASSVRDRAGVGHEKLFF. CDR3 DNA: TGTGCCAGCAGTGTTCGAGACAGGGCGGGAGTAGGGCATGAAAAACTGTTTTTT.

This sequence joins TRBV7-3 and TRBJ2-1; D gene unclear. The V and J ends lost 3 bases and 5 bases respectively, with 11 bases between them. Germline loops: CDR1 SGHTA, CDR2 FQGTGA. The CDR3 is made up of 14 amino acids. CDR3 coding DNA: TGTGCCAGCAGCTTCAGTATTGACGACAATGAGCAGTTCTTC. Translation: CASSFSIDDNEQFF.

The chain employs TRBV5-4 and TRBJ2-7; TRBD1 is a possible D gene (6 bases). The germline V gene has CDR1 SGHNT and CDR2 YYREEE (reference sequence). Between the trimmed V and J ends, which lost 4 bases and 5 bases, there was a span of 16 bases. The CDR3 contains 14 residues. The CDR3 DNA follows: TGTGCCAGCAGCACCCCACAGGGAGTACACGAGCAGTACTTC. Translated, it gives CASSTPQGVHEQYF.

The CDR3 loop is CASSSGTGDLYNEQFF. In DNA, the CDR3 is TGTGCCAGTAGTAGCGGGACAGGGGACCTCTACAATGAGCAGTTCTTC. The genes are TRBV19 and TRBJ2-1, with 10 nucleotides matching TRBD1. Per the germline V gene, CDR1 is LNHDA and CDR2 is SQIVND (reference sequence). V dropped 4 bases and J dropped 3; count of bases not matched to a gene: 6. There are 16 residues in the CDR3.

The chain uses TRBV7-9 and TRBJ2-7; 12 positions agree with TRBD2. V lost 4 bases, J lost 7 bases, and 14 bases stayed unmatched. Germline V gene data show CDR1 as SEHNR and CDR2 as FQNEAQ (reference sequence). The CDR3 runs 17 residues. The CDR3 is CASSSTLAGGALLEQYF. For the CDR3, the DNA is TGTGCCAGCAGCTCTACACTAGCGGGAGGAGCTTTGCTTGAGCAGTACTTC.

The V gene is TRBV5-1, the J gene TRBJ2-3, with TRBD2 matching 7 bases. The V gene's germline CDR1 is SGHRS and CDR2 YFSETQ. The junction had 5 bases not matched to a gene; V was cut back by 0 bases and J by 4 bases. The CDR3 consists of 15 residues. The CDR3 nucleotides read TGCGCCAGCAGCTTGGGCGGGAGTTTGGCAGATACGCAGTATTTT. Translation: CASSLGGSLADTQYF.

The V and J genes are TRBV4-3 and TRBJ2-2; weak D call: TRBD2 (5 bases). The CDR3 covers 15 residues. The V gene's germline CDR1 is LGHNA and CDR2 YSLEER. With 2 bases removed from V and 6 bases from J, the gap between germline ends came to 13 bases. As DNA, the CDR3 is TGCGCCAGCAGCCAAAGGACGGAGGTCGCCGGGGAGCTGTTTTTT. It specifies CASSQRTEVAGELFF.

The gene calls are TRBV7-8 and TRBJ2-2; TRBD2 matches at 9 bases. This CDR3 contains 15 residues. Germline CDR1 and CDR2: SGHVS and FQNEAQ. The V gene end was trimmed by 9 bases and the J gene end by 6 bases; junction bases not matched to a gene: 11. This chain's CDR3 is CASRTGGRDPGELFF. The CDR3 bases are TGTGCCAGTCGGACGGGCGGGAGGGACCCCGGGGAGCTGTTTTTT.

The chain's CDR3 is CASSVGVGSGNTIYF. The CDR3 coding sequence is TGTGCCAGCAGCGTAGGAGTAGGATCTGGAAACACCATATATTTT. The V call is TRBV9, the J call TRBJ1-3; D uncertain. CDR1 SGDLS and CDR2 YYNGEE come from the germline V gene. The V and J ends lost 0 bases and 1 base respectively, with 8 bases between them. The CDR3 contains 15 residues. Full variable domain (outside the CDR3, taken from reference TRBV9 and TRBJ1-3): DSGVTQTPKHLITATGQRVTLRCSPRSGDLSVYWYQQSLDQGLQFLIQYYNGEERAKGNILERFSAQQFPDLHSELNLSSLELGDSALYFCASSVGVGSGNTIYFGEGSWLTVV.

The V gene is TRBV11-1, the J gene TRBJ2-1; 9 nucleotides align to TRBD1. The junction had 8 bases not matched to a gene; V was cut back by 4 bases and J by 4 bases. CDR1 SGHAT and CDR2 FQDESV come from the germline V gene (reference sequence). The CDR3 runs 16 residues. CDR3 DNA sequence: TGTGCCAGCAGCTCAACAGGGGGCGCGCGGTACAATGAGCAGTTCTTC. This sequence encodes CASSSTGGARYNEQFF.

The chain employs TRBV28 and TRBJ2-7; 8 positions match TRBD2. Germline loops: CDR1 MDHEN, CDR2 SYDVKM. The CDR3 contains 16 residues. The junction had 15 bases not matched to a gene; V was cut back by 5 bases and J by 6 bases. CDR3 protein: CASSHPLREGLGEQYF. In DNA, the CDR3 is TGTGCCAGCAGTCACCCCCTACGGGAGGGCCTGGGCGAGCAGTACTTC. The full variable domain, with the rest looked up from reference TRBV28 and TRBJ2-7, is DVKVTQSSRYLVKRTGEKVFLECVQDMDHENMFWYRQDPGLGLRLIYFSYDVKMKEKGDIPEGYSVSREKKERFSLILESASTNQTSMYLCASSHPLREGLGEQYFGPGTRLTVT.

The rearrangement links TRBV7-6 to TRBJ1-6; no clear D. The germline V gene has CDR1 SGHVS and CDR2 FNYEAQ. V lost 4 bases to trimming and J lost 10 bases, with 20 bases between them. The CDR3 runs 16 residues. CDR3 sequence (DNA): TGTGCCAGCAGCTCCAGAACGGGTCAAGGAGGGTCACCCCTCCACTTT. Translated, it gives CASSSRTGQGGSPLHF.

The chain combines TRBV2 with TRBJ2-7; possibly TRBD1 for D (5 bases). This CDR3 is 12 amino acids long. The germline CDR1 and CDR2 sequences are SNHLY and FYNNEI. The germline V and J ends were trimmed by 7 bases and 5 bases, with 12 bases remaining between them. DNA for the CDR3: TGTGCCAGCACGGTGACAGTCCACGAGCAGTACTTC. Translating it yields CASTVTVHEQYF.

The chain has TRBV7-2 and TRBJ2-2; D is possibly TRBD1 (5 bases). V was shortened by 4 bases and J by 0 bases, with 6 bases between the two germline ends. CDR1 and CDR2 (germline): SGHTA, FQGNSA. The CDR3 is made up of 14 amino acids. The CDR3 sequence is CASSWGSNTGELFF. The CDR3 coding sequence is TGTGCCAGCAGCTGGGGCTCGAACACCGGGGAGCTGTTTTTT.

CDR3 loop: CAISESTHKLEKLFF. Here the CDR3 DNA reads TGTGCCATCAGTGAGTCGACCCATAAACTGGAAAAACTGTTTTTT. The V and J genes are TRBV10-3 and TRBJ1-4, with D uncertain. The CDR3 loop spans 15 amino acids. In germline, CDR1 is ENHRY, CDR2 SYGVKD. Trimming took off 0 bases at V and 8 bases at J, with 13 bases between the two ends.

The V call is TRBV19, the J call TRBJ1-2; maybe TRBD1 (6 bases). Germline V gives CDR1 LNHDA, CDR2 SQIVND (reference sequence). The CDR3 is 14 residues long. Trimming pared 7 bases from V and 7 bases from J, leaving 19 bases between. The CDR3 coding sequence is TGTGCCAGTACCAGGAGGGGGGATAACGGTGGCTACACCTTC. It encodes CASTRRGDNGGYTF.

The chain combines TRBV27 with TRBJ2-5, with 11 bases that match TRBD1. The germline gives CDR1 MNHEY, CDR2 SMNVEV (reference sequence). J was trimmed by 3 bases and V by 8 bases; bases with no gene match: 8. CDR3 length: 15 amino acids. CDR3 nucleotide sequence: TGTGCCAGCCGTCAATTGGGACAGGGGGAAGAGACCCAGTACTTC. Translating it yields CASRQLGQGEETQYF.

The genes are TRBV27 and TRBJ2-3; D is uncertain. CDR1 and CDR2 from the germline V gene are MNHEY and SMNVEV (reference sequence). V shed 6 bases and J shed 4 bases, with 5 bases lying between them. CDR3 length equals 11 residues. This CDR3 is CASRRADTQYF. CDR3 nucleotides: TGTGCCAGCAGACGGGCAGATACGCAGTATTTT.

This clone showed up just once. The chain uses TRBV10-3 and TRBJ2-3, with 11 bases aligning to TRBD2. The CDR3 has 21 residues. Germline CDR1 reads ENHRY; CDR2 reads SYGVKD. Losses at the gene ends were 2 bases for V and 1 base for J; bases not matched to a gene: 17. Here the CDR3 reads CAISEPMGTSGNKAGTDTQYF. The CDR3 nucleotides are TGTGCCATCAGTGAGCCGATGGGGACTAGCGGAAATAAGGCGGGCACAGATACGCAGTATTTT.

DNA of the CDR3: TGTGCCAGCAGTTACACAGGGTACAATGAGCAGTTCTTC. This translates into CASSYTGYNEQFF. V and J are TRBV12-3 or TRBV12-4 and TRBJ2-1, with D possibly TRBD1 on 6 matching bases. V was pared by 4 bases and J by 4 bases, with 8 bases between. The CDR3 runs to 13 residues.

The chain combines TRBV27 with TRBJ2-5; tentative D call: TRBD2 (6 bases). The CDR3 sequence is 12 residues long. Germline-derived CDR1 and CDR2 are MNHEY and SMNVEV (reference sequence). The germline V and J ends were trimmed by 10 bases and 8 bases, with 17 bases remaining between them. The CDR3 here is CATQAVGGTQYF. The CDR3 DNA reads as TGTGCCACCCAGGCAGTGGGGGGAACCCAGTACTTC.

This clone appeared once. The V call is TRBV28, the J call TRBJ2-3; TRBD1 matches 7 bases. Per the germline V gene, CDR1 is MDHEN and CDR2 is SYDVKM. CDR3 length equals 15 residues. J was trimmed by 4 bases and V by 8 bases; bases with no gene match: 12. CDR3 region: CASRGQASWPDTQYF. CDR3 bases: TGTGCCAGCCGCGGACAGGCCTCTTGGCCAGATACGCAGTATTTT.

This clone appeared once. The chain joins TRBV27 to TRBJ1-1; unclear D gene. Trimming stripped 0 bases from V and 4 bases from J, with 9 bases between. This CDR3 spans 14 amino acids. From germline, CDR1 is MNHEY and CDR2 SMNVEV (reference sequence). CDR3 nucleotide sequence: TGTGCCAGCAGTTTATCATGGGGTGGCACTGAAGCTTTCTTT. Its protein is CASSLSWGGTEAFF.

The V and J genes are TRBV29-1 and TRBJ2-2; possibly TRBD1 for D (5 bases). There are 14 residues in the CDR3. Germline CDR1 and CDR2: SQVTM and ANQGSEA. V lost 5 bases to trimming and J lost 4 bases, with 14 bases between them. CDR3 bases: TGCAGCGTTTTCGAGCAGGGATTCACCGGGGAGCTGTTTTTT. Amino acids: CSVFEQGFTGELFF.